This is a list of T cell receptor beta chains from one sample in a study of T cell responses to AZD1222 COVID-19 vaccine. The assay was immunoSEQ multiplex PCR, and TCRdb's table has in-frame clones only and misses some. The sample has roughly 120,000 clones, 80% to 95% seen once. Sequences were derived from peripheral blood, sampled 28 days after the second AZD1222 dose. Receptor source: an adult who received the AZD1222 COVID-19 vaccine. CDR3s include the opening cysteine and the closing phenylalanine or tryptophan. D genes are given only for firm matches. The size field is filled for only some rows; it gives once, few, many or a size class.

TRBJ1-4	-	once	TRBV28	CATSDRVVKNCFF	-
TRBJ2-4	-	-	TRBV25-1	CASSNQAGNIQYF	TGTGCCAGCAGTAATCAGGCGGGAAACATTCAGTACTTC
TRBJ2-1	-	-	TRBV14	CASSPGRSFYNEQFF	TGTGCCAGCAGCCCGGGTAGAAGTTTCTACAATGAGCAGTTCTTC
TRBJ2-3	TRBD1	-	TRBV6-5	CASNHGTASTDTQYF	TGTGCCAGCAACCACGGGACAGCTAGCACAGATACGCAGTATTTT
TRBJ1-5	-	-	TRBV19	CASKSVGVGSNQPQHF	TGTGCCAGTAAGAGTGTCGGGGTTGGGAGCAATCAGCCCCAGCATTTT
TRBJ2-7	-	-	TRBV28	CASSTRTVSYEQYF	TGTGCCAGCAGTACTCGGACAGTCTCCTACGAGCAGTACTTC
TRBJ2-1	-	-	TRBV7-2	CASSLDPSAALWEQFF	TGTGCCAGCAGCTTAGATCCCTCAGCGGCCCTCTGGGAGCAGTTCTTC
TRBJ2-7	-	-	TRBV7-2	CASSPGRLREQYF	TGTGCCAGCAGCCCAGGGAGGCTGAGGGAGCAGTACTTC
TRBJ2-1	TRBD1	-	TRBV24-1	CATSDPRDSTYLPQFF	TGTGCCACCAGTGATCCCCGGGACAGTACTTATCTCCCCCAGTTCTTC
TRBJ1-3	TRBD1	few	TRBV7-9	CASSPTGTGNTIYF	TGTGCCAGCAGCCCGACAGGGACCGGAAACACCATATATTTT
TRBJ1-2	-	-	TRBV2	CASTSEVLFLSSNYGYTF	TGTGCCAGCACCTCAGAGGTCTTGTTCCTCTCGTCTAACTATGGCTACACCTTC
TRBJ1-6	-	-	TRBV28	CASRTSNSPLHF	TGTGCCAGCAGAACGTCGAATTCACCCCTCCACTTT
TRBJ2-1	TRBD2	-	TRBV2	CASSPAGGYGSNEQFF	TGTGCCAGCAGTCCAGCGGGAGGGTATGGGTCTAATGAGCAGTTCTTC
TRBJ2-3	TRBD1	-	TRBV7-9	CASSSRTGPPDTQYF	TGTGCCAGCAGCTCCCGGACAGGTCCCCCAGATACGCAGTATTTT
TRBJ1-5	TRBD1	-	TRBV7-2	CASSSGGVQPQHF	TGTGCCAGCAGCTCAGGGGGCGTACAGCCCCAGCATTTT
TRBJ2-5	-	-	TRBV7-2	CASSLTFGETQYF	TGTGCCAGCAGCTTAACGTTTGGAGAGACCCAGTACTTC
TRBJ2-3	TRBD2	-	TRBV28	CASLSGDLTDTQYF	TGTGCCAGCCTAAGCGGGGACCTCACAGATACGCAGTATTTT
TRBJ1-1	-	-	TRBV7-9	CASSTGTNTEAFF	TGTGCCAGCAGCACCGGGACGAACACTGAAGCTTTCTTT
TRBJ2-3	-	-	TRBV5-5	CASSRSFGAGGDTQYF	TGTGCCAGCAGCAGGTCCTTCGGGGCTGGCGGAGATACGCAGTATTTT
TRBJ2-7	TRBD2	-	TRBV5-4	CASSPDGGSGRRYEQYF	TGTGCCAGCAGCCCCGATGGGGGTAGCGGGAGACGTTACGAGCAGTACTTC
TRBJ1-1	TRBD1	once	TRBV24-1	CATRGTGGAGTEAFF	TGTGCCACCAGAGGGACAGGGGGCGCAGGCACTGAAGCTTTCTTT
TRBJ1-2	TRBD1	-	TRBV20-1	CSAPGGFGYTF	TGCAGTGCTCCAGGGGGCTTTGGCTACACCTTC
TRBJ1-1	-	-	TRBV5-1	CASSLDRINTEAFF	TGCGCCAGCAGCTTGGACAGGATTAACACTGAAGCTTTCTTT
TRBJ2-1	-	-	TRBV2	CASSRSRWDEQFF	TGTGCCAGCAGCCGTTCAAGGTGGGATGAGCAGTTCTTC
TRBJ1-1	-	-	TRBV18	CASNPQGLLNTEAFF	TGTGCCAGCAATCCCCAGGGGTTACTGAACACTGAAGCTTTCTTT
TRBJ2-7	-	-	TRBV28	CASSFPPGTDRGYEQYF	TGTGCCAGCAGTTTCCCACCCGGTACAGACAGAGGTTACGAGCAGTACTTC
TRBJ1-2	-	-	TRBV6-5	CASNIRGLGYTF	TGTGCCAGCAATATCCGGGGGTTGGGCTACACCTTC
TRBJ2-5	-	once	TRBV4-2	CASSQAGGPQETQYF	TGTGCCAGCAGCCAAGCCGGGGGGCCCCAAGAGACCCAGTACTTC
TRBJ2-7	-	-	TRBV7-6	CASSQSDLYEQYF	TGTGCCAGCAGCCAATCGGACTTATACGAGCAGTACTTC
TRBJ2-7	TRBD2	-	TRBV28	CASSLSASGRMGYEQYF	TGTGCCAGCAGTTTATCGGCCAGCGGGAGGATGGGGTACGAGCAGTACTTC
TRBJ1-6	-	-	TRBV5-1	CASSLGAGVAPLHF	TGCGCCAGCAGCTTAGGAGCTGGGGTTGCACCCCTCCACTTT
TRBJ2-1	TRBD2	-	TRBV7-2	CASSPRTSGMVNEQFF	TGTGCCAGCAGCCCAAGGACTAGCGGAATGGTCAATGAGCAGTTCTTC
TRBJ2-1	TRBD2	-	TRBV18	CASSLGAGVGNEQFF	TGTGCCAGCTCTCTAGGGGCGGGAGTCGGGAATGAGCAGTTCTTC